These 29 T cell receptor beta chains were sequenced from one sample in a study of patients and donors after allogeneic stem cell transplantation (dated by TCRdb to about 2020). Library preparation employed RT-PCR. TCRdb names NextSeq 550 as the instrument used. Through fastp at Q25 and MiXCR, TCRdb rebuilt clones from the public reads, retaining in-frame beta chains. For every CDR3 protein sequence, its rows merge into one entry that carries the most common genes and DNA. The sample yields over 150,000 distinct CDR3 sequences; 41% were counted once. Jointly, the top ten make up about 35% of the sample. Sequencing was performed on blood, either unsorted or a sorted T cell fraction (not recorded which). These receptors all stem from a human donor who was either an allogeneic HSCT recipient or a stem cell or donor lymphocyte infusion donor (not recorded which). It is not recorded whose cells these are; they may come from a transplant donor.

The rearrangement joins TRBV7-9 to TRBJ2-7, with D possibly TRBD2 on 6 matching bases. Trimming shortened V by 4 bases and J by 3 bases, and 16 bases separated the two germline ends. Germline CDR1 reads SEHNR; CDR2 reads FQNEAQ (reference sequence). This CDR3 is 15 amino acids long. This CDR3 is CASSSSGGAVYEQYF. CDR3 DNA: TGTGCCAGCAGCTCCTCTGGCGGGGCTGTCTACGAGCAGTACTTC.

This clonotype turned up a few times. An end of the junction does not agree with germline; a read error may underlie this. The CDR3 is CASSRGTGGSTDTQYF. DNA for the CDR3: TGTGCTAGCAGCCGCGGGACGGGAGGTAGTACAGATACGCAGTATTTT. The V gene is TRBV7-7, the J gene TRBJ2-3; 7 bases are a match to TRBD2. Germline V gene data show CDR1 as SSHAT and CDR2 as FNYEAQ (reference sequence). The CDR3 sequence is 16 residues long.

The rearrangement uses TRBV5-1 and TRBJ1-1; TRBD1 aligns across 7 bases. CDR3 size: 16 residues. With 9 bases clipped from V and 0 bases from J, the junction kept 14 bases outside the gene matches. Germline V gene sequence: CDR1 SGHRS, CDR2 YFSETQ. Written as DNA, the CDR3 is TGCGCCACCAGGGAGATGGGACAGCACATGAACACTGAAGCTTTCTTT. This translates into CATREMGQHMNTEAFF. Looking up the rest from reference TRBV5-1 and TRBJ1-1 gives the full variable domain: KAGVTQTPRYLIKTRGQQVTLSCSPISGHRSVSWYQQTPGQGLQFLFEYFSETQRNKGNFPGRFSGRQFSNSRSEMNVSTLELGDSALYLCATREMGQHMNTEAFFGQGTRLTVV.

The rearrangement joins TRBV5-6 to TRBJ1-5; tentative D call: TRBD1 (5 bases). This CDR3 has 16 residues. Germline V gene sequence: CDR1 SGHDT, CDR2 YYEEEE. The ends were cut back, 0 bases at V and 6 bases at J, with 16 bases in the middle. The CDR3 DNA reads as TGTGCCAGCAGCTTGGCGATGAACACGGGGCGTCAGCCCCAGCATTTT. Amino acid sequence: CASSLAMNTGRQPQHF.

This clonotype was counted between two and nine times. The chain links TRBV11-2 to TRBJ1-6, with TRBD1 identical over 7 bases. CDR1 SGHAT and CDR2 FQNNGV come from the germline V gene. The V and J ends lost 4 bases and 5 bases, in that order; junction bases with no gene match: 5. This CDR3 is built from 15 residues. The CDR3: CASSWGTANNSPLHF. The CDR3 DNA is TGTGCCAGCAGCTGGGGGACAGCTAATAATTCACCCCTCCACTTT.

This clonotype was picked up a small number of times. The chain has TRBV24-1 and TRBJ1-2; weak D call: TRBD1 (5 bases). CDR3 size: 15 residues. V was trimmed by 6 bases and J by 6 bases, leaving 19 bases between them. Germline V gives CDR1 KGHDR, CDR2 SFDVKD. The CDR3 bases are TGTGCCACCAGTAATTCAGGGTCTCCTGGCAATGGCTACACCTTC. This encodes CATSNSGSPGNGYTF.

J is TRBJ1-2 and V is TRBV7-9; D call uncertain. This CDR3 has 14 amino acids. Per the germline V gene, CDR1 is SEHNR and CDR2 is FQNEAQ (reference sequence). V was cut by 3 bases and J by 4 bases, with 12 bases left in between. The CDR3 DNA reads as TGTGCCAGCAGCTTGACGGTGCCCTCCTATGGCTACACCTTC. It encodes CASSLTVPSYGYTF.

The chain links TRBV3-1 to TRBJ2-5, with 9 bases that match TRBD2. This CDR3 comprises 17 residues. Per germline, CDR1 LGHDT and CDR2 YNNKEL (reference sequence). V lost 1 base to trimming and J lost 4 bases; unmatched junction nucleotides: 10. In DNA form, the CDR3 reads TGTGCCAGCAGCCAAGGTTTTAGCGGGAGATGGGGAGAGACCCAGTACTTC. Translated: CASSQGFSGRWGETQYF.

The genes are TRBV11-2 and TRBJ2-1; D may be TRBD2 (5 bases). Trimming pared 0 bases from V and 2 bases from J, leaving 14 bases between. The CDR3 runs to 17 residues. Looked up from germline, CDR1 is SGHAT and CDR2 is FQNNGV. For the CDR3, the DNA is TGTGCCAGCAGCTTAGACCCTGGGAGCGGAACCTACAATGAGCAGTTCTTC. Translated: CASSLDPGSGTYNEQFF.

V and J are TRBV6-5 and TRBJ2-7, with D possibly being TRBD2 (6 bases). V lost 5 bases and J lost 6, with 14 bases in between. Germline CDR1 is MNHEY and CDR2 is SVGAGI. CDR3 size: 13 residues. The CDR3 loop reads CASSRLEPFEQYF. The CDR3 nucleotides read TGTGCCAGCAGTCGACTAGAACCTTTCGAGCAGTACTTC.

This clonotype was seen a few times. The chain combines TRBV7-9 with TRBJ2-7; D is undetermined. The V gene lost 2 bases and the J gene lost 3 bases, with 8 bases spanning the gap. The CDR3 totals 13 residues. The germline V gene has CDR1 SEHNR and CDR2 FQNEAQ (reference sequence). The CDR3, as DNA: TGTGCCAGCAGCTTAATTCCCCTCTACGAGCAGTACTTC. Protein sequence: CASSLIPLYEQYF.

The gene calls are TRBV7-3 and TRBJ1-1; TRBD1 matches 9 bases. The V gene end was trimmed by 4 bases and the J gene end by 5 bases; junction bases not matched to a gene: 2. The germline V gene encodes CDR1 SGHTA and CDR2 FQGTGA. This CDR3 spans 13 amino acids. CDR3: CASSSGTGTEAFF. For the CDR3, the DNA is TGTGCCAGCAGCTCCGGGACAGGGACTGAAGCTTTCTTT.

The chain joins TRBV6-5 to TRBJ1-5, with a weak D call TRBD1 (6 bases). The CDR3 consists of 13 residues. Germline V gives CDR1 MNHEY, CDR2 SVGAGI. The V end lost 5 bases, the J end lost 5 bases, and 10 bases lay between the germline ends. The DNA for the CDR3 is TGTGCCAGCAGTCGGGACATGGATCAGCCCCAGCATTTT. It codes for CASSRDMDQPQHF.

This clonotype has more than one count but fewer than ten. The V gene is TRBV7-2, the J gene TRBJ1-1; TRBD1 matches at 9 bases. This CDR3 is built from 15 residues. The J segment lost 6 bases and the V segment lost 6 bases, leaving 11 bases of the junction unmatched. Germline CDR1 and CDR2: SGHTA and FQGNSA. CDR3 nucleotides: TGTGCCAGCAGTTTTAGAATAAGACAGGGGGCTGAAGCTTTCTTT. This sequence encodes CASSFRIRQGAEAFF.

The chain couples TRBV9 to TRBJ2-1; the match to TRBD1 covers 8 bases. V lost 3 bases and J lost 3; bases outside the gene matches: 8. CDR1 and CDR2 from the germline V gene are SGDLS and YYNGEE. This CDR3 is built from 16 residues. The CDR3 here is CASSARDRPDYNEQFF. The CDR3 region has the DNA TGTGCCAGCAGCGCCCGGGACAGGCCTGACTACAATGAGCAGTTCTTC. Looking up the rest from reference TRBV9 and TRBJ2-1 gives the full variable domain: DSGVTQTPKHLITATGQRVTLRCSPRSGDLSVYWYQQSLDQGLQFLIQYYNGEERAKGNILERFSAQQFPDLHSELNLSSLELGDSALYFCASSARDRPDYNEQFFGPGTRLTVL.

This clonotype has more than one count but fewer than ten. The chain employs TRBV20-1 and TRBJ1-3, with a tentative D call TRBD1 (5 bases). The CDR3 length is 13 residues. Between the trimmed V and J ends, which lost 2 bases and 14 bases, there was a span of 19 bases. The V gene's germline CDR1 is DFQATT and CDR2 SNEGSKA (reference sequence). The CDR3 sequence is CSARMIDRERVYF. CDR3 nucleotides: TGCAGTGCTAGAATGATTGACAGAGAAAGGGTATATTTT.

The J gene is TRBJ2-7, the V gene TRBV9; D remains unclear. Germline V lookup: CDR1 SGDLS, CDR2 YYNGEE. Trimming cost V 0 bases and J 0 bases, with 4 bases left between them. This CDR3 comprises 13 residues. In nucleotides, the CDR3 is TGTGCCAGCAGCGTAGCTAGCTCCTACGAGCAGTACTTC. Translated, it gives CASSVASSYEQYF.

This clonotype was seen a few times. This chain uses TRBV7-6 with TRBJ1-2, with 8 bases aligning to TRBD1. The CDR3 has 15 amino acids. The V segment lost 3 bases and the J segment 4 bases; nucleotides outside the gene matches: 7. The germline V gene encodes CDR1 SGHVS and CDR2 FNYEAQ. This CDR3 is CASSFSDREGYGYTF. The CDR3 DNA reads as TGTGCCAGCAGCTTTTCGGACAGGGAGGGCTATGGCTACACCTTC.

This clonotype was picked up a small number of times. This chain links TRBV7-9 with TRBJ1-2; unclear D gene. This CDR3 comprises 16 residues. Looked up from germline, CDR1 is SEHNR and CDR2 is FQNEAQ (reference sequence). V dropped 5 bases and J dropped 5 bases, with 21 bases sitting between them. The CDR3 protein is CASSVIPSYSNYGYTF. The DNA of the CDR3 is TGTGCCAGCAGCGTGATTCCCTCCTACAGTAATTATGGCTACACCTTC.

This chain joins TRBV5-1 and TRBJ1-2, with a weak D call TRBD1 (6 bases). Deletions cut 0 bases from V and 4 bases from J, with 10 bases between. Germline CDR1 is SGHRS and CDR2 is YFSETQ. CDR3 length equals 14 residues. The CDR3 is CASSLGQEVYGYTF. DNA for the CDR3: TGCGCCAGCAGCTTGGGACAGGAGGTCTATGGCTACACCTTC.

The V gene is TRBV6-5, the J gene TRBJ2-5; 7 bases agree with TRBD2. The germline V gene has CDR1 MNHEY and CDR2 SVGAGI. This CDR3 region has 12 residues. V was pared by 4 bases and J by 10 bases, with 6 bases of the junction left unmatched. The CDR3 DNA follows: TGTGCCAGCAGTTCAGGGACTAAGAGCCAGTACTTC. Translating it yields CASSSGTKSQYF.

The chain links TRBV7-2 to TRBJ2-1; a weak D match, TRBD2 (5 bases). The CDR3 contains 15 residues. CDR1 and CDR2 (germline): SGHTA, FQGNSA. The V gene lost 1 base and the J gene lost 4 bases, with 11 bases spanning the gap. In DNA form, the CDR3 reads TGTGCCAGCAGCTTAGACCCTAGCCCGTACAATGAGCAGTTCTTC. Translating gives CASSLDPSPYNEQFF.

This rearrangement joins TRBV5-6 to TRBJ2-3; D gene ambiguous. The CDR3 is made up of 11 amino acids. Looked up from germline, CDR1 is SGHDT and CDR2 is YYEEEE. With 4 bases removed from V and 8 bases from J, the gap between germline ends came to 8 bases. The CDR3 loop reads CASSLYSTQYF. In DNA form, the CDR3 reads TGTGCCAGCAGCCTGTACTCTACGCAGTATTTT.

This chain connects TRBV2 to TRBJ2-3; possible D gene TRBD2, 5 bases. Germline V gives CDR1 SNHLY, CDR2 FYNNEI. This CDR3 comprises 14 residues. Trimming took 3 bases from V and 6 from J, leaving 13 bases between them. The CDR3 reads CASSEDGNQDTQYF. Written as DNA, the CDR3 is TGTGCCAGCAGTGAGGACGGGAATCAGGATACGCAGTATTTT.

The DNA of the CDR3 is TGTGCCAGCACAGCGGGACAGGGGGATAGCACTGAAGCTTTCTTT. It is translated as CASTAGQGDSTEAFF. This chain uses TRBV5-6 with TRBJ1-1, with 11 bases fitting TRBD1. Germline CDR1 SGHDT, CDR2 YYEEEE. The CDR3 is 15 amino acids. V was clipped by 6 bases and J by 4 bases; unmatched bases: 8. The full variable domain, rest sourced from reference TRBV5-6 and TRBJ1-1, is DAGVTQSPTHLIKTRGQQVTLRCSPKSGHDTVSWYQQALGQGPQFIFQYYEEEERQRGNFPDRFSGHQFPNYSSELNVNALLLGDSALYLCASTAGQGDSTEAFFGQGTRLTVV.

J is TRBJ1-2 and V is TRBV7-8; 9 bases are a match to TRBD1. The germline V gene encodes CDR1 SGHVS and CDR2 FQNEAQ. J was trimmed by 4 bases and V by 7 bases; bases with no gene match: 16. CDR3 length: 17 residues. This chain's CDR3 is CASTPGTGQSPGYGYTF. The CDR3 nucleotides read TGTGCCAGCACCCCCGGGACAGGGCAATCCCCCGGCTATGGCTACACCTTC.

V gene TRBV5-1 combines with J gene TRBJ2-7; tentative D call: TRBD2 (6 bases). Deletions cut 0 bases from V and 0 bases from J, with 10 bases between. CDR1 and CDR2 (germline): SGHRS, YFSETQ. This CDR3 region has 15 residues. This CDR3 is CASSLDGGDSYEQYF. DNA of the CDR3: TGCGCCAGCAGCTTGGATGGCGGGGACTCCTACGAGCAGTACTTC.

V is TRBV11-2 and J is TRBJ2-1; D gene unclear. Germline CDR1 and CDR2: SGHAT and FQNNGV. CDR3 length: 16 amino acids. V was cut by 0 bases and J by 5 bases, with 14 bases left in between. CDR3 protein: CASSLDSFWTDNEQFF. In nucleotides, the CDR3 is TGTGCCAGCAGCTTAGACTCTTTTTGGACCGACAATGAGCAGTTCTTC.

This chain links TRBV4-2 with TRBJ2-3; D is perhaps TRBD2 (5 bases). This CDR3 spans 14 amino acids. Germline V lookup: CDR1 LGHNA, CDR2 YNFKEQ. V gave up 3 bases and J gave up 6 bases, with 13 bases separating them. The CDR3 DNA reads TGTGCCAGCAGCCATGACATACTAGGCGATACGCAGTATTTT. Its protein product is CASSHDILGDTQYF.